The T cell receptor (beta chain) under discussion was sequenced for a study of radiotherapy plus CTLA-4 blockade in lung cancer. Study at large: Objective responses occurred in around 20% of patients; approximately 33% had disease control.

Whole-study findings and limits: There was expansion of tumor-derived TCR clones in blood after radiotherapy plus ipilimumab.

The ends lost 5 bases at V and 5 bases at J; junction bases unmatched: 11. The germline V gene has CDR1 SGHTA and CDR2 FQGNSA. The CDR3 consists of 15 residues. This clone has just a few counts. Its antigen is unidentified. Chemo-refractory metastatic non-small-cell lung cancer patients underwent focal radiation alongside CTLA-4 blockade with ipilimumab. The assay was immunoSEQ multiplex PCR, and TCRdb's table has in-frame clones only and misses some. The sample consists of about 97,000 clones, 65% to 80% of them appearing once. Sequences were derived from peripheral blood, sampled from a patient treated with radiotherapy plus ipilimumab. The chain has TRBV7-2 and TRBJ2-7; 8 bases are a match to TRBD2. This sequence originates from a human donor with non-small cell lung cancer who had a partial response to radiotherapy plus ipilimumab. Some clones in this sample may be carry-over from other donors' samples. The CDR3 DNA is TGTGCCAGCAGCGTTTCGGGGGGGACCCCCAACGAGCAGTACTTC. Residues: CASSVSGGTPNEQYF.